These T cell receptor beta chains were read from a single sample in a study of OX40 agonist ivuxolimab in advanced cancers. TCRdb's copy holds only in-frame clones and misses some; the assay was immunoSEQ multiplex PCR. The table lists around 40,000 clones, approximately 86% of them singletons. This specimen was CD4+ or CD8+ T cells sorted from blood, taken in a trial of the OX40 agonist ivuxolimab. The source of these receptors is an adult with an advanced solid tumor such as melanoma, head and neck, liver or kidney cancer. CDR3s include the opening cysteine and the closing phenylalanine or tryptophan. A D gene is named only where the DNA matches it firmly. Not all rows give a size; the values are once, few, many and, for expanded clones, a class.

TRBJ1-1 | 14 | TRBV9 | . | few | CASSVALGDTEAFF | TGTGCCAGCAGCGTAGCTCTGGGGGACACTGAAGCTTTCTTT
TRBJ1-1 | 15 | TRBV27 | . | . | CASSLSQGVNTEAFF | TGTGCCAGCAGTTTATCGCAGGGAGTGAACACTGAAGCTTTCTTT
TRBJ1-5 | 14 | TRBV9 | . | . | CASSVGGGNQPQHF | TGTGCCAGCAGCGTCGGGGGTGGCAATCAGCCCCAGCATTTT
TRBJ1-4 | 13 | TRBV7-9 | . | . | CASRRGGDEKLFF | TGTGCCAGCAGAAGGGGTGGGGATGAAAAACTGTTTTTT
TRBJ1-1 | 13 | TRBV27 | . | . | CASSLVVWGEAFF | TGTGCCAGCAGTTTGGTGGTGTGGGGTGAAGCTTTCTTT
TRBJ2-5 | 14 | TRBV7-8 | . | once | CASSPGTAHGAQYF | TGTGCCAGCAGCCCGGGCACGGCCCATGGGGCCCAGTACTTC
TRBJ1-5 | 15 | TRBV6-9 | . | once | CASSFGTPGDQPQHF | TGTGCCAGCAGTTTCGGGACTCCGGGGGATCAGCCCCAGCATTTT
TRBJ1-5 | 17 | TRBV2 | TRBD1 | . | CASNSLLTGDSNQPQHF | TGTGCCAGCAATAGCCTTTTGACAGGGGACAGCAATCAGCCCCAGCATTTT
TRBJ2-3 | 11 | TRBV28 | . | . | CASSIRNAQYF | TGTGCCAGCAGTATTCGTAATGCGCAGTATTTT
TRBJ2-1 | 15 | TRBV13 | . | . | CASSSVRLQGFEQFF | TGTGCCAGCAGCTCCGTCAGGCTCCAGGGCTTCGAGCAGTTCTTC
TRBJ2-2 | 15 | TRBV19 | TRBD1 | . | CASSKSQGAIGELFF | TGTGCCAGTAGTAAATCGCAGGGGGCGATCGGGGAGCTGTTTTTT
TRBJ1-6 | 13 | TRBV2 | . | . | CASRGNYNSPLHF | TGTGCCAGCAGGGGAAACTATAATTCACCCCTCCACTTT
TRBJ1-6 | 15 | TRBV10-3 | . | . | CAISGDGHDNSPLHF | TGTGCCATCAGTGGGGACGGTCACGATAATTCACCCCTCCACTTT
TRBJ1-5 | 12 | TRBV7-9 | . | . | CASSRTDQPQHF | TGTGCCAGCAGCCGGACCGATCAGCCCCAGCATTTT
TRBJ2-1 | 15 | TRBV5-1 | . | . | CASSLGESSYNEQFF | TGCGCCAGCAGCTTAGGGGAGAGCTCCTACAATGAGCAGTTCTTC
TRBJ2-7 | 15 | TRBV6-5 | . | . | CASSYPSEGNNEQYF | TGTGCCAGCAGTTATCCCTCGGAGGGGAACAACGAGCAGTACTTC
TRBJ2-5 | 11 | TRBV28 | . | . | CASSREKTQYF | TGTGCCAGCAGCAGGGAAAAGACCCAGTACTTC